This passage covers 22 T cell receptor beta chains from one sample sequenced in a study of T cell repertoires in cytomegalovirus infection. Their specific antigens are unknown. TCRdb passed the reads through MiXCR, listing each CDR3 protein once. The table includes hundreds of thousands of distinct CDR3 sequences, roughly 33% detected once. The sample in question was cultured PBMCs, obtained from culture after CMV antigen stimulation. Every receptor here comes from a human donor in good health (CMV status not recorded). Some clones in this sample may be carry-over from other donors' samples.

CDR3 nucleotide sequence: TGCGCCAGCAGCCAAGACCCCGGCCGGGACCAGCCCCAGCATTTT. This encodes CASSQDPGRDQPQHF. V is TRBV4-1 and J is TRBJ1-5; TRBD1 is a possible D gene (5 bases). This CDR3 is 15 amino acids long. Germline V CDR1 and CDR2: MGHRA, YSYEKL. The V end lost 0 bases, the J end lost 7 bases, and 13 bases lay between the germline ends.

CDR3 region: CASSGQILNTEAFF. The CDR3 DNA is TGTGCCAGTAGTGGACAGATCCTGAACACTGAAGCTTTCTTT. The genes are TRBV19 and TRBJ1-1; weak D call: TRBD1 (6 bases). The CDR3 is made up of 14 amino acids. Germline values: CDR1 LNHDA, CDR2 SQIVND (reference sequence). With 5 bases removed from V and 0 bases from J, the gap between germline ends came to 10 bases.

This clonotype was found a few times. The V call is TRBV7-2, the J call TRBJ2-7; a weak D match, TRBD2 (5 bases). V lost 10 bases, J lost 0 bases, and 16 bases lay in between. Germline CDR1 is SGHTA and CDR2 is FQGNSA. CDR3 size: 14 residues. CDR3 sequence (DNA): TGTGCCACCCAAGGACTCTTAAGCTCCTACGAGCAGTACTTC. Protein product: CATQGLLSSYEQYF.

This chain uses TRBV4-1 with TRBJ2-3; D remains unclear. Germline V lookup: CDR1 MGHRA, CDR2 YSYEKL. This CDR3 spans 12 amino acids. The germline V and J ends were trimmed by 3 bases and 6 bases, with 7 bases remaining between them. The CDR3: CASSHHSDTQYF. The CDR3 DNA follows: TGCGCCAGCAGCCACCACAGCGATACGCAGTATTTT.

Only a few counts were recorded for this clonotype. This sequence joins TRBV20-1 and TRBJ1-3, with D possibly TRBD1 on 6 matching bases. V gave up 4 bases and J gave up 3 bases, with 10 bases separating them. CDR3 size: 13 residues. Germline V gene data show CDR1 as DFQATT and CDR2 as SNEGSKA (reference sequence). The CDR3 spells CSATGAGGNTIYF. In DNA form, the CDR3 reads TGCAGTGCTACAGGGGCAGGTGGAAACACCATATATTTT.

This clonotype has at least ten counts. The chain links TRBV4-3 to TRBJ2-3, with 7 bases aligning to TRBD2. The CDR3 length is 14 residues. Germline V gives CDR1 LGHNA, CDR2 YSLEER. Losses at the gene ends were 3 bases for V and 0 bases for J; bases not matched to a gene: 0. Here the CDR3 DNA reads TGCGCCAGCAGCCAGGGGGGGAGCACAGATACGCAGTATTTT. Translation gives CASSQGGSTDTQYF.

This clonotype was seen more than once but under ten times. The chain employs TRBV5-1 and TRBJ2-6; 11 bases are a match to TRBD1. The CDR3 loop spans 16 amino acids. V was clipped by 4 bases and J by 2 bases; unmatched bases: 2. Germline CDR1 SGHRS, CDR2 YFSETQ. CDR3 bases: TGCGCCAGCAGCGCGGGACAGGGGGCTGGGGCCAACGTCCTGACTTTC. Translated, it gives CASSAGQGAGANVLTF.

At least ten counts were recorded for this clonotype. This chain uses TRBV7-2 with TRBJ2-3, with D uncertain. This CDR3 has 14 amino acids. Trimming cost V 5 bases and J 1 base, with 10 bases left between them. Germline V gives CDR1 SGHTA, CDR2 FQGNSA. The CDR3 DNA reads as TGTGCCAGCAGCCAAAGTGGAGGCACAGATACGCAGTATTTT. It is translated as CASSQSGGTDTQYF.

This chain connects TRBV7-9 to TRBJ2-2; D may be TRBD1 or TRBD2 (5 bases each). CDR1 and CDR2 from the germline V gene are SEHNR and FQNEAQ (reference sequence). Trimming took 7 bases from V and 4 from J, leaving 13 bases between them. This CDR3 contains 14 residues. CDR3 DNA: TGTGCCAGCACTAGGGGCGAGGGCACCGGGGAGCTGTTTTTT. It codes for CASTRGEGTGELFF.

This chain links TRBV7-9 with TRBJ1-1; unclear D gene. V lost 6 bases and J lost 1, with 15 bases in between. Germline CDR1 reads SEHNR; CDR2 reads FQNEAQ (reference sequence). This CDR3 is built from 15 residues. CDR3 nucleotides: TGTGCCAGCAGTTCGAACGGGGTGACGAACACTGAAGCTTTCTTT. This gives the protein CASSSNGVTNTEAFF.

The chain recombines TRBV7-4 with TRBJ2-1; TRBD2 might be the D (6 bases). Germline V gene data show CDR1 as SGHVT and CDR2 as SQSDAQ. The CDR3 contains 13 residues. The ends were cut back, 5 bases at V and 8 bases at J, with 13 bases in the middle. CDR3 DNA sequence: TGTGCCAGCAGCCCTCGGGGGTTCGATGAGCAGTTCTTC. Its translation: CASSPRGFDEQFF.

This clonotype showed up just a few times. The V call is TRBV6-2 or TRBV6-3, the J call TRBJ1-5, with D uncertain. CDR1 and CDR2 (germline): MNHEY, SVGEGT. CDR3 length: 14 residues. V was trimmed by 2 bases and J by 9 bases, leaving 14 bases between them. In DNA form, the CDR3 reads TGTGCCAGCAGTTACGGTCCAGATGAGCGGCCCCAGCATTTT. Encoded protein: CASSYGPDERPQHF.

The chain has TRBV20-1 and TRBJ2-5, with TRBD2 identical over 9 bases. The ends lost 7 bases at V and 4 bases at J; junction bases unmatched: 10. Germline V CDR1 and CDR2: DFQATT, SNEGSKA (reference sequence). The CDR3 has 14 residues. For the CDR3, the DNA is TGCAGTGGAGAGTCCCTAGCGGGGTTAGAGACCCAGTACTTC. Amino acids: CSGESLAGLETQYF.

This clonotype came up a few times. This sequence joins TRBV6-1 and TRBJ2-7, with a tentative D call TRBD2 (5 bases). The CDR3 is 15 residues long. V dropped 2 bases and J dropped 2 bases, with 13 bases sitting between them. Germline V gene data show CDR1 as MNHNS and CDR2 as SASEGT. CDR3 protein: CASSELGGYAYEQYF. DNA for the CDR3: TGTGCCAGCAGTGAATTAGGCGGGTACGCCTACGAGCAGTACTTC.

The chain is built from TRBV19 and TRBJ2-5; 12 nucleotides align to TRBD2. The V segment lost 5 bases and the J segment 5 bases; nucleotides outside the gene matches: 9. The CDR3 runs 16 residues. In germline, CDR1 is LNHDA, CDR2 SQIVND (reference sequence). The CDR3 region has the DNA TGTGCCAGTAGTTTTCTAGCGGGAGGGCCCTTGGAGACCCAGTACTTC. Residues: CASSFLAGGPLETQYF.

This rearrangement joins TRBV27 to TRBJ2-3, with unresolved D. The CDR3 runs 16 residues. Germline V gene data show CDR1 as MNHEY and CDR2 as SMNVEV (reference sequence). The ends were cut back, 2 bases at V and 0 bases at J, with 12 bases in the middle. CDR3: CASSLMAGSSTDTQYF. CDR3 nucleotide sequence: TGTGCCAGCAGTTTAATGGCAGGATCTAGCACAGATACGCAGTATTTT.

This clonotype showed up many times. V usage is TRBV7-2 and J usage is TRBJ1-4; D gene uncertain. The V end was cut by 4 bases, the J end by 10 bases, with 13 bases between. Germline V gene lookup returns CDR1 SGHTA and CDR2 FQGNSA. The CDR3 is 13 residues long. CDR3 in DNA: TGTGCCAGCAGCTCGACTGGTACCGGAAAACTGTTTTTT. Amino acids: CASSSTGTGKLFF. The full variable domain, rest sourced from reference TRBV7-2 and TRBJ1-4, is GAGVSQSPSNKVTEKGKDVELRCDPISGHTALYWYRQSLGQGLEFLIYFQGNSAPDKSGLPSDRFSAERTGGSVSTLTIQRTQQEDSAVYLCASSSTGTGKLFFGSGTQLSVL.

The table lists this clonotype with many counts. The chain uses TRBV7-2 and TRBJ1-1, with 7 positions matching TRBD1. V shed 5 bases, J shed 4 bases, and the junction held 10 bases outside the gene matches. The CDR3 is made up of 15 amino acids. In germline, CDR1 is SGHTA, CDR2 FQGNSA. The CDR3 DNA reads TGTGCCAGCAGCCCCGCCGGGACAGAGATCACTGAAGCTTTCTTT. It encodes CASSPAGTEITEAFF.

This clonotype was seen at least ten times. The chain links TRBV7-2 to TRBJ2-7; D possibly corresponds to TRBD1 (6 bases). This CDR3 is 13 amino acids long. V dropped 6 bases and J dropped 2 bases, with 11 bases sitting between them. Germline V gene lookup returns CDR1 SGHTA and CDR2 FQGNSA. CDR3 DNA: TGTGCCAGCAGAAAGACAGGTACCTACGAGCAGTACTTC. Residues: CASRKTGTYEQYF.

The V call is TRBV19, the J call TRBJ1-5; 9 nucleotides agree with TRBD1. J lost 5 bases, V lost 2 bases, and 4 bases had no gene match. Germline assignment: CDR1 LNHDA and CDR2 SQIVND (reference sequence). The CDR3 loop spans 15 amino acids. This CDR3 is CASSINRGPDQPQHF. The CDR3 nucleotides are TGTGCCAGTAGTATAAACAGGGGGCCCGATCAGCCCCAGCATTTT.

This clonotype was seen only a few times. The CDR3 loop is CASSLGSGRGGTGEQYF. DNA for the CDR3: TGTGCCAGCAGCTTAGGATCGGGACGCGGGGGGACCGGCGAGCAGTACTTC. The rearrangement links TRBV7-2 to TRBJ2-7; TRBD2 aligns across 8 bases. The ends lost 1 base at V and 6 bases at J; junction bases unmatched: 14. Germline loops: CDR1 SGHTA, CDR2 FQGNSA. The CDR3 loop spans 17 amino acids. Full variable domain (remainder filled in from reference TRBV7-2 and TRBJ2-7): GAGVSQSPSNKVTEKGKDVELRCDPISGHTALYWYRQSLGQGLEFLIYFQGNSAPDKSGLPSDRFSAERTGGSVSTLTIQRTQQEDSAVYLCASSLGSGRGGTGEQYFGPGTRLTVT.

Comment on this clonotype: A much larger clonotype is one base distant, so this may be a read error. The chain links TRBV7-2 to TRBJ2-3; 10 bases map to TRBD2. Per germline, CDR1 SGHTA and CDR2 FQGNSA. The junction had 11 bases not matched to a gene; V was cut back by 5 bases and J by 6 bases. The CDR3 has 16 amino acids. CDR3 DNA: TGTGCCAGCAGCGTGGAGAACGTAGCGGGGGGTGATACGCAGTATTTT. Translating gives CASSVENVAGGDTQYF.